This TCR beta chain derives from a study of T cells after yellow fever vaccination. General study points: The booster saw the reappearance of most primary-vaccination clones (nearly 98% CD4, less than 90% CD8).

A 5'RACE template-switching step, the method used to make TCR cDNA, added a universal primer site and UMIs. TCRdb analysed the 5' RACE reads with MiXCR anew, one entry per CDR3 protein. This table has tens of thousands of distinct CDR3 sequences, less than 15% appearing once. The sample consisted of CD8+ T cells not binding an NS4B(214-222) dextramer, sorted from PBMCs, taken about 20 days after the first yellow fever vaccination. The TCR was taken from a man younger than 30 who received the YFV17D yellow fever vaccine.

The CDR3 sequence: CASSLAFRVYNEQFF. The CDR3 bases are TGTGCCAGCAGCTTAGCGTTCCGCGTGTACAATGAGCAGTTCTTC. This rearrangement joins TRBV7-9 to TRBJ2-1; no firm D call. Germline V gene sequence: CDR1 SEHNR, CDR2 FQNEAQ (reference sequence). V gave up 0 bases and J gave up 4 bases, with 10 bases separating them. The CDR3 totals 15 residues.